This T cell receptor beta chain was recovered during a study of blood T cell repertoires in COVID-19. Authors' processing steps: Reference gene primer amplification gave estimated nucleated cell counts. Generated by immunoSEQ multiplex PCR, the TCRdb table keeps only in-frame clones and is missing some. The V and J calls and clone size are taken from that table; D and trimming were inferred from the DNA. The top ten hold approximately 1% of the sample, which has 380,000 or so clones, around nine tenths seen once. Germline V gene lookup returns CDR1 SGHKS and CDR2 YYEKEE (reference sequence). V shed 1 base and J 10 bases; nucleotides not matched to a gene: 15. The CDR3 is made up of 16 amino acids.

The rearrangement links TRBV5-5 to TRBJ1-1; TRBD1 agrees at 8 bases. The receptor comes from a woman aged 25 to 45 with acute COVID-19. Sequenced material: PBMCs or T cells enriched from blood (not recorded which). In DNA form, the CDR3 reads TGTGCCAGCAGCTTGTCTAAACGACAGGGGTTCAGGAGAGCTTTCTTT. This translates into CASSLSKRQGFRRAFF.